This TCR beta chain was observed in a study of metastatic and nonmetastatic thyroid tumors. Looking at the study overall: Comparison of repertoires was carried out across blood and tumor or nodule tissue from malignant and benign thyroid patients.

A note on this clone: Antigen unknown.

General study results and limits: Versus benign nodules, malignant thyroid tumors reportedly had significantly higher TCR beta diversity, in blood and tumor.

Trimming cost V 5 bases and J 4 bases, with 17 bases left between them. Germline CDR1 is SEHNR and CDR2 is FQNEAQ (reference sequence). This CDR3 is built from 15 residues. Original methodology: CDR3 differences across clinicopathological groups were used to build a distant-metastasis classifier for papillary thyroid cancer. TCRdb reprocessed the PCR reads via MiXCR. The authors' filters were not applied to this entry. The data contain just over 7,500 clones, approximately 30% of them singletons. No treatment of any kind had been given to any patient before thyroid surgery. The clonotype originates from a female donor with papillary thyroid cancer or a benign thyroid nodule (not recorded which). Some clones in this sample may be carry-over from other donors' samples. The chain employs TRBV7-9 and TRBJ1-1; no clear D. Sequencing input: adjacent normal tissue. This chain's CDR3 is CASSLGFQRITEAFF. In DNA form, the CDR3 reads TGTGCCAGCAGCCTAGGTTTTCAGCGGATCACTGAAGCTTTCTTT. Full variable domain (rest looked up from reference TRBV7-9 and TRBJ1-1): DTGVSQNPRHKITKRGQNVTFRCDPISEHNRLYWYRQTLGQGPEFLTYFQNEAQLEKSRLLSDRFSAERPKGSFSTLEIQRTEQGDSAMYLCASSLGFQRITEAFFGQGTRLTVV.